Below are 32 T cell receptor beta chains sequenced from a single sample in a study of cytomegalovirus exposure and HLA in healthy donors. PCR employed 60 Vbeta and 13 Jbeta primers. The method was immunoSEQ multiplex PCR; TCRdb's version includes in-frame clones alone and lacks a portion of them. Of roughly 80,000 clones listed, roughly 79% are singletons. The sequencing input was PBMCs. The receptor set was obtained from a woman in her 30s in good health and CMV-seronegative.

About this clone itself: Other DNA sequences in the sample encode the same CDR3. V gene TRBV5-1 combines with J gene TRBJ2-7, with unresolved D. Germline CDR1 reads SGHRS; CDR2 reads YFSETQ. Deletions cut 0 bases from V and 1 base from J, with 8 bases between. The CDR3 is 14 residues long. The DNA for the CDR3 is TGCGCCAGCAGCTTGGCCGCCAGTTCCTACGAGCAGTACTTC. It is translated as CASSLAASSYEQYF.

This clone was seen a single time. The V and J genes are TRBV10-3 and TRBJ1-6; 8 nucleotides match TRBD1. The ends lost 6 bases at V and 5 bases at J; junction bases unmatched: 3. The CDR3 length is 14 residues. The V gene's germline CDR1 is ENHRY and CDR2 SYGVKD. CDR3 DNA sequence: TGTGCCATCAGCTTGACAGGGGATAATTCACCCCTCCACTTT. This translates into CAISLTGDNSPLHF.

The chain joins TRBV7-9 to TRBJ2-7; TRBD2 matches at 13 bases. V lost 8 bases, J lost 2 bases, and 3 bases stayed unmatched. This CDR3 is built from 14 residues. CDR1 SEHNR and CDR2 FQNEAQ come from the germline V gene (reference sequence). CDR3 sequence: CASGGLAGTYEQYF. The CDR3 region has the DNA TGTGCCAGCGGGGGACTAGCGGGGACCTACGAGCAGTACTTC.

This clone was recorded once. The CDR3 loop is CAWSVVPSSHEQYF. For the CDR3, the DNA is TGTGCCTGGAGTGTAGTTCCTAGCAGCCACGAGCAGTACTTC. This chain joins TRBV30 and TRBJ2-7; D might be TRBD2 (5 bases). Germline CDR1 GTSNPN, CDR2 SVGIG (reference sequence). V lost 0 bases and J 5 bases, leaving 14 bases between the germline ends. The CDR3 sequence is 14 residues long.

This chain uses TRBV19 with TRBJ1-2; 9 nucleotides match TRBD1. Germline V gives CDR1 LNHDA, CDR2 SQIVND (reference sequence). With 9 bases clipped from V and 4 bases from J, the junction kept 3 bases outside the gene matches. This CDR3 is 12 amino acids long. CDR3 coding DNA: TGTGCCAGCCAGGACAGGGGCTATGGCTACACCTTC. It encodes CASQDRGYGYTF.

V is TRBV5-1 and J is TRBJ2-5, with D tentatively TRBD2 (5 bases). The CDR3 has 14 residues. Trimming cost V 4 bases and J 1 base, with 11 bases left between them. From germline, CDR1 is SGHRS and CDR2 YFSETQ. The CDR3, as DNA: TGCGCCAGCAGCGTCGGGATAACCCAAGAGACCCAGTACTTC. The encoded protein is CASSVGITQETQYF.

The genes are TRBV10-3 and TRBJ2-7; 9 bases map to TRBD2. Germline V CDR1 and CDR2: ENHRY, SYGVKD. After removal of 10 bases from V and 5 bases from J, the junction contained 12 bases not matched to a gene. The CDR3 loop spans 14 amino acids. CDR3 amino acids: CATLTGTSSHEQYF. CDR3 sequence (DNA): TGTGCCACCCTGACAGGGACTAGCTCTCACGAGCAGTACTTC.

This clone was detected only a few times. The chain links TRBV6-1 to TRBJ2-3, with D perhaps TRBD2 (6 bases). With 1 base removed from V and 5 bases from J, the gap between germline ends came to 13 bases. The CDR3 has 15 amino acids. From germline, CDR1 is MNHNS and CDR2 SASEGT. CDR3 loop: CASSEVGRERDTQYF. In DNA, the CDR3 is TGTGCCAGCAGTGAAGTGGGACGGGAGCGAGATACGCAGTATTTT.

V usage is TRBV15 and J usage is TRBJ2-7, with 9 bases aligning to TRBD2. Germline V gene lookup returns CDR1 LNHNV and CDR2 YYDKDF (reference sequence). J was trimmed by 3 bases and V by 3 bases; bases with no gene match: 3. The CDR3 length is 14 residues. The CDR3, as DNA: TGTGCCACCAGCAGGGCTAGCGGGAACTACGAGCAGTACTTC. This encodes CATSRASGNYEQYF.

This chain uses TRBV7-8 with TRBJ1-2; D may be TRBD1 (6 bases). With 3 bases removed from V and 1 base from J, the gap between germline ends came to 9 bases. Germline loops: CDR1 SGHVS, CDR2 FQNEAQ. The CDR3 extends over 14 amino acids. The chain's CDR3 is CASSLGASNYGYTF. CDR3 bases: TGTGCCAGCAGCTTGGGGGCGAGTAACTATGGCTACACCTTC.

This clone was counted a few times. The sample carries other DNA sequences with the same CDR3. This chain links TRBV7-3 with TRBJ2-2; 11 bases match TRBD1. V shed 5 bases, J shed 7 bases, and the junction held 6 bases outside the gene matches. This CDR3 region has 15 residues. Germline CDR1 is SGHTA and CDR2 is FQGTGA. In nucleotides, the CDR3 is TGTGCCAGCAGCCTCCGGACAGGGGGCCACGGGGAGCTGTTTTTT. As protein: CASSLRTGGHGELFF.

Of note for this clone: This same CDR3 is encoded by further DNA sequences in the sample. The CDR3 here is CASSLLGGLGYTF. As DNA, the CDR3 is TGTGCCAGCAGTTTATTGGGGGGGCTGGGCTACACCTTC. This chain uses TRBV28 with TRBJ1-2, with D possibly TRBD1 on 6 matching bases. The CDR3 runs 13 residues. With 1 base removed from V and 8 bases from J, the gap between germline ends came to 11 bases. Germline V gene lookup returns CDR1 MDHEN and CDR2 SYDVKM.

The V call is TRBV5-1, the J call TRBJ2-5, with 13 bases fitting TRBD2. The germline V gene encodes CDR1 SGHRS and CDR2 YFSETQ. Losses at the gene ends were 3 bases for V and 5 bases for J; bases not matched to a gene: 7. The CDR3 has 16 residues. The CDR3 here is CASSSRTSGSGETQYF. The DNA for the CDR3 is TGCGCCAGCAGCTCAAGGACTAGCGGGAGCGGGGAGACCCAGTACTTC.

The V and J genes are TRBV30 and TRBJ2-6; D remains unclear. Trimming cost V 3 bases and J 3 bases, with 9 bases left between them. This CDR3 has 14 amino acids. Germline-derived CDR1 and CDR2 are GTSNPN and SVGIG (reference sequence). The CDR3 here is CAWRIPFGANVLTF. In nucleotides, the CDR3 is TGTGCCTGGAGAATCCCGTTTGGGGCCAACGTCCTGACTTTC.

In DNA form, the CDR3 reads TGTGCCTGGGGGGTGACGGCGGGGGGCTACACCTTC. This translates into CAWGVTAGGYTF. The chain joins TRBV30 to TRBJ1-2, with D unclear. CDR1 is GTSNPN and CDR2 is SVGIG in the germline V gene (reference sequence). The CDR3 sequence is 12 residues long. The germline V and J ends were trimmed by 5 bases and 8 bases, with 15 bases remaining between them.

The J gene is TRBJ2-2, the V gene TRBV2; D might be TRBD2 (5 bases). Germline V gene data show CDR1 as SNHLY and CDR2 as FYNNEI. CDR3 size: 18 residues. Trimming removed 2 bases from V and 1 base from J, with 17 bases in between. CDR3 coding DNA: TGTGCCAGCAGTGAAATAGCGCTCTCTAGGCTGAACACCGGGGAGCTGTTTTTT. The encoded protein is CASSEIALSRLNTGELFF.

This chain connects TRBV7-8 to TRBJ2-1, with D perhaps matching TRBD2 (7 bases). This CDR3 has 16 residues. Trimming left V 2 bases short and J 7 bases short, with 18 bases between. CDR1 SGHVS and CDR2 FQNEAQ come from the germline V gene. The CDR3 coding sequence is TGTGCCAGCAGCTTACGGGGGGCGCGCCAGGTGAATGAGCAGTTCTTC. Translated: CASSLRGARQVNEQFF.

The chain carries TRBV6-5 and TRBJ2-5; TRBD1 aligns across 8 bases. The assigned J gene may be wrong: the sequence end matches TRBJ2-7 better. Germline assignment: CDR1 MNHEY and CDR2 SVGAGI. CDR3 size: 13 residues. In DNA, the CDR3 is TGTGCCAGCAGCCGGGACAGGAGCTACGAGCAGTACTTC. Protein sequence: CASSRDRSYEQYF.

The chain is built from TRBV30 and TRBJ2-1, with D unclear. The V gene's germline CDR1 is GTSNPN and CDR2 SVGIG (reference sequence). This CDR3 is built from 13 residues. Deletions cut 1 base from V and 10 bases from J, with 14 bases between. Here the CDR3 DNA reads TGTGCCTGGAGTGCAAGCCTTGACACCGAGCAGTTCTTC. Residues: CAWSASLDTEQFF.

DNA for the CDR3: TGTGCCAGCAGACCCACCACACAGGAGTCCACCGGGGAGCTGTTTTTT. Amino acid sequence: CASRPTTQESTGELFF. This chain links TRBV9 with TRBJ2-2, with D maybe TRBD1 (5 bases). Germline CDR1 and CDR2: SGDLS and YYNGEE. CDR3 length: 16 residues. Trimming shortened V by 5 bases and J by 4 bases, and 18 bases separated the two germline ends.

This chain uses TRBV5-1 with TRBJ2-5; 9 bases are a match to TRBD2. The CDR3 is made up of 16 amino acids. Germline CDR1 and CDR2: SGHRS and YFSETQ. J lost 4 bases, V lost 0 bases, and 7 bases had no gene match. The CDR3 protein is CASSLGLAEGGETQYF. CDR3 DNA: TGCGCCAGCAGCTTGGGACTAGCGGAGGGGGGAGAGACCCAGTACTTC.

The chain has TRBV6-1 and TRBJ2-3; possible D gene TRBD1, 5 bases. Germline CDR1 reads MNHNS; CDR2 reads SASEGT. V was trimmed by 8 bases and J by 5 bases, leaving 17 bases between them. The CDR3 spans 14 residues. The CDR3 DNA is TGTGCCAGCTCCCTTCAGGACGGACAAGATACGCAGTATTTT. As protein: CASSLQDGQDTQYF.

The V and J genes are TRBV5-6 and TRBJ2-3, with TRBD1 identical over 8 bases. The germline gives CDR1 SGHDT, CDR2 YYEEEE. This CDR3 has 15 amino acids. V dropped 3 bases and J dropped 4; count of bases not matched to a gene: 7. CDR3 protein: CASSSAQGVSDTQYF. The CDR3 DNA reads TGTGCCAGCAGCTCGGCACAGGGGGTCTCAGATACGCAGTATTTT.

The rearrangement joins TRBV6-1 to TRBJ2-1; 9 positions match TRBD2. Germline lookup yields CDR1 MNHNS and CDR2 SASEGT. CDR3 length equals 19 residues. Trimming removed 0 bases from V and 7 bases from J; junction bases left unmatched: 16. The CDR3 loop is CASSEARVSREGWLNEQFF. The CDR3 DNA follows: TGTGCCAGCAGTGAAGCGCGGGTCTCGCGGGAGGGTTGGTTGAATGAGCAGTTCTTC.

V is TRBV29-1 and J is TRBJ2-7; 7 bases match TRBD1. This CDR3 is 12 amino acids long. J lost 2 bases, V lost 6 bases, and 4 bases had no gene match. Germline V gives CDR1 SQVTM, CDR2 ANQGSEA. The CDR3, as DNA: TGCAGCGTGACAGGGACAGCCTACGAGCAGTACTTC. Translating it yields CSVTGTAYEQYF.

This clone was counted a single time. The chain carries TRBV7-2 and TRBJ2-3; 8 bases agree with TRBD2. The CDR3 extends over 17 amino acids. Germline V CDR1 and CDR2: SGHTA, FQGNSA. Losses at the gene ends were 4 bases for V and 4 bases for J; bases not matched to a gene: 13. CDR3 nucleotides: TGTGCCAGCAGCTCTAGTGCGGGGGGCGCAGGCCCAGATACGCAGTATTTT. Translating it yields CASSSSAGGAGPDTQYF. The full variable domain, its missing parts supplied by reference TRBV7-2 and TRBJ2-3, is GAGVSQSPSNKVTEKGKDVELRCDPISGHTALYWYRQSLGQGLEFLIYFQGNSAPDKSGLPSDRFSAERTGGSVSTLTIQRTQQEDSAVYLCASSSSAGGAGPDTQYFGPGTRLTVL.

This CDR3 is CASSLFRQGASSGANVLTF. CDR3 sequence (DNA): TGTGCCAGCAGCTTATTCCGACAGGGGGCCAGCTCTGGGGCCAACGTCCTGACTTTC. The chain links TRBV7-2 to TRBJ2-6; 10 positions agree with TRBD1. J was trimmed by 0 bases and V by 2 bases; bases with no gene match: 7. Germline CDR1 SGHTA, CDR2 FQGNSA. The CDR3 is 19 amino acids.

The gene calls are TRBV19 and TRBJ1-5; D gene uncertain. The CDR3 contains 15 residues. V lost 5 bases, J lost 0 bases, and 11 bases lay in between. The germline V gene has CDR1 LNHDA and CDR2 SQIVND (reference sequence). Here the CDR3 reads CASSEGANSNQPQHF. The CDR3 coding sequence is TGTGCCAGTAGTGAGGGCGCAAATAGCAATCAGCCCCAGCATTTT.

This sequence joins TRBV19 and TRBJ2-7; perhaps TRBD2 as D (5 bases). The CDR3 is 13 amino acids. Trimming removed 3 bases from V and 2 bases from J, with 8 bases in between. CDR1 is LNHDA and CDR2 is SQIVND in the germline V gene (reference sequence). The DNA for the CDR3 is TGTGCCAGTAGTATCCGGGATACCTACGAGCAGTACTTC. This gives the protein CASSIRDTYEQYF. Looking up the rest from reference TRBV19 and TRBJ2-7 gives the full variable domain: DGGITQSPKYLFRKEGQNVTLSCEQNLNHDAMYWYRQDPGQGLRLIYYSQIVNDFQKGDIAEGYSVSREKKESFPLTVTSAQKNPTAFYLCASSIRDTYEQYFGPGTRLTVT.

About this clone: Other nucleotide sequences from this sample produce the same CDR3. The V call is TRBV27, the J call TRBJ2-7, with unresolved D. Germline values: CDR1 MNHEY, CDR2 SMNVEV (reference sequence). This CDR3 is built from 12 residues. The V end was cut by 5 bases, the J end by 0 bases, with 5 bases between. DNA for the CDR3: TGTGCCAGCAGTCCCTCCTCCTACGAGCAGTACTTC. Residues: CASSPSSYEQYF.

The chain carries TRBV15 and TRBJ1-2; TRBD1 is a possible D gene (5 bases). Germline CDR1 LNHNV, CDR2 YYDKDF (reference sequence). V was cut by 4 bases and J by 2 bases, with 11 bases left in between. This CDR3 has 14 amino acids. The CDR3 DNA reads as TGTGCCACCAGCACGCGGGACTACAACTATGGCTACACCTTC. Translated, it gives CATSTRDYNYGYTF.

The rearrangement uses TRBV7-2 and TRBJ2-5; D gene uncertain. TRBJ2-7 explains the end of the DNA better; the J call may be wrong. Germline assignment: CDR1 SGHTA and CDR2 FQGNSA. The CDR3 extends over 11 amino acids. This CDR3 reads CASSRTYEQYF. The CDR3 nucleotides read TGTGCCAGCAGCCGAACCTACGAGCAGTACTTC.